What follows is one TCR beta chain and its context. Its target is unknown. The data derive from a study of post-analysis software for immune sequencing data. Study-level findings and limits: Included in a set of roughly five TRBV segments more frequent in patients than controls were TRBV5-6, TRBV5-1 and TRBV20-1. Multiple sclerosis was associated with a significant reduction in normalized Chao1 diversity relative to controls.

CDR3 length equals 13 residues. The germline V gene encodes CDR1 LNHDA and CDR2 SQIVND (reference sequence). V dropped 6 bases and J dropped 0 bases, with 6 bases sitting between them. Unique molecular identifiers tagged the TCR beta cDNA libraries. cDNA molecules numbering roughly 0.5 million came from roughly 0.93 to 9.6 million T cells. TCRdb reanalysed the PCR reads using MiXCR and keeps one entry per CDR3 protein. The repertoire includes about 400,000 distinct CDR3 sequences, around 33% of them detected once, and roughly 12% sits in the top ten. The sequence was obtained from a girl aged 10 to 17 with multiple sclerosis. The material sequenced was blood. V is TRBV19 and J is TRBJ1-5; no clear D gene. The CDR3 here is CASREYSNQPQHF. The CDR3 DNA reads as TGTGCCAGTAGGGAGTATAGCAATCAGCCCCAGCATTTT.